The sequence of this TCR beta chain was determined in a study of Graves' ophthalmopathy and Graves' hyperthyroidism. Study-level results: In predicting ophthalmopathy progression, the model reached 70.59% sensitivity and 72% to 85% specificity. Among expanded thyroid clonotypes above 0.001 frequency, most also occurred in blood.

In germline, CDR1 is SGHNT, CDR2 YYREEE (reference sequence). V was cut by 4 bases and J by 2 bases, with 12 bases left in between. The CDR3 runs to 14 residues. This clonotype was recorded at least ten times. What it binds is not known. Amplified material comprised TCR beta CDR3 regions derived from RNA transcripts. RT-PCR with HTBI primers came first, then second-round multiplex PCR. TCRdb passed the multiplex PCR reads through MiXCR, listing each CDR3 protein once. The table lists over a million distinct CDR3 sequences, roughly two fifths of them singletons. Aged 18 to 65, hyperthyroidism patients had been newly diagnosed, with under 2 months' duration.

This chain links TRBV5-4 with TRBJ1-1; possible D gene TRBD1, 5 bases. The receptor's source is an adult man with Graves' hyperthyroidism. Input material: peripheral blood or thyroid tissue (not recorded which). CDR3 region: CASSPQGFNTEAFF. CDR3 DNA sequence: TGTGCCAGCAGCCCTCAGGGTTTTAACACTGAAGCTTTCTTT.